A selection of T cell receptor beta chains follows, all from one sample in a study of response to subunit inactivated influenza vaccine. TCRdb re-analysed the RT-PCR reads in MiXCR, keeping a single row per CDR3 protein. The sample holds a few hundred thousand distinct CDR3 sequences; roughly 7.6% are singletons and the top ten take around 12%. Sequenced material: PBMCs from blood, taken roughly 24 months after vaccination. The receptors were sampled from a man aged 45 to 75 who received an inactivated influenza vaccine. CDR3s include the opening cysteine and the closing phenylalanine or tryptophan. The order of the fields is J gene, clone size, V gene, D gene, CDR3 DNA, CDR3 protein. The D gene is left open where the match is weak. A clone size is listed for some rows: how often the clone was seen (once, few, many), or a class if it is expanded.

j_call: TRBJ2-7; clone_size: NA; v_call: TRBV5-1; d_call: NA; cdr3_nt: TGCGCCAGCAGCTCCTCACCCTCACTCGGCTACGAGCAGTACTTC; cdr3_aa: CASSSSPSLGYEQYF
j_call: TRBJ2-7; clone_size: many; v_call: TRBV12-3/TRBV12-4; d_call: TRBD1; cdr3_nt: TGTGCCAGCAGCCGCACAGGGGCCCCCTACGAGCAGTACTTC; cdr3_aa: CASSRTGAPYEQYF
j_call: TRBJ2-3; clone_size: few; v_call: TRBV4-2; d_call: NA; cdr3_nt: TGTGCCAGCAGCCATGGGAGAGATACGCAGTATTTT; cdr3_aa: CASSHGRDTQYF
j_call: TRBJ1-6; clone_size: NA; v_call: TRBV10-2; d_call: NA; cdr3_nt: TGCGCCAGCAGTGAGTCGTCGGACTTGGGTTCACCCCTCCACTTT; cdr3_aa: CASSESSDLGSPLHF
j_call: TRBJ2-1; clone_size: many; v_call: TRBV7-3; d_call: TRBD1; cdr3_nt: TGTGCCAGCAGCTTAGACAGGGGACCTTACAATGAGCAGTTCTTC; cdr3_aa: CASSLDRGPYNEQFF
j_call: TRBJ2-5; clone_size: few; v_call: TRBV12-3/TRBV12-4; d_call: TRBD1; cdr3_nt: TGTGCCAGCAGTTTAGGTGGGACAGGGAAACGGGAGACCCAGTACTTC; cdr3_aa: CASSLGGTGKRETQYF
j_call: TRBJ2-7; clone_size: few; v_call: TRBV20-1; d_call: NA; cdr3_nt: TGCAGTGGCGCCAACCCCGGGACGGCTCACTACGAGCAGTACTTC; cdr3_aa: CSGANPGTAHYEQYF
j_call: TRBJ2-1; clone_size: NA; v_call: TRBV7-2; d_call: NA; cdr3_nt: TGTGCCAGCAGCCCGATGTGGGGCGGGAATGAGCAGTTCTTC; cdr3_aa: CASSPMWGGNEQFF
j_call: TRBJ2-3; clone_size: many; v_call: TRBV6-1; d_call: TRBD1; cdr3_nt: TGTGCCAGCAGGTTGGGGACAGGGGGCCTAGATACGCAGTATTTT; cdr3_aa: CASRLGTGGLDTQYF
j_call: TRBJ2-3; clone_size: many; v_call: TRBV7-9; d_call: NA; cdr3_nt: TGTGCCAGCAGCAACCACCTTTCCGGGACCACAGATACGCAGTATTTT; cdr3_aa: CASSNHLSGTTDTQYF
j_call: TRBJ2-5; clone_size: few; v_call: TRBV5-1; d_call: TRBD2; cdr3_nt: TGCGCCAGCAGCTCGCGGGGGGGGCCCGAGACCCAGTACTTC; cdr3_aa: CASSSRGGPETQYF
j_call: TRBJ2-2; clone_size: many; v_call: TRBV20-1; d_call: NA; cdr3_nt: TGCAGTGCTAGAGGGTCCGCCGGGGAGCTGTTTTTT; cdr3_aa: CSARGSAGELFF
j_call: TRBJ2-7; clone_size: many; v_call: TRBV5-1; d_call: TRBD2; cdr3_nt: TGCGCCAGCAGCTCTGGCGGGAGACTAGCGCCCCACGAGCAGTACTTC; cdr3_aa: CASSSGGRLAPHEQYF
j_call: TRBJ2-5; clone_size: many; v_call: TRBV20-1; d_call: NA; cdr3_nt: TGCAGTGCTTCACGGGGGCAAGAGACCCAGTACTTC; cdr3_aa: CSASRGQETQYF
j_call: TRBJ2-2; clone_size: NA; v_call: TRBV20-1; d_call: NA; cdr3_nt: TGCAGTGCTAAAAGCGGGTTCACCGGGGAGCTGTTTTTT; cdr3_aa: CSAKSGFTGELFF
j_call: TRBJ1-6; clone_size: many; v_call: TRBV27; d_call: TRBD1; cdr3_nt: TGTGCCAGCAGTTCCGGACAGGGGCCCGCACCCCTCCACTTT; cdr3_aa: CASSSGQGPAPLHF
j_call: TRBJ2-7; clone_size: NA; v_call: TRBV4-1; d_call: NA; cdr3_nt: TGCGCCAGCAGCCAGATTCCCACAGGGACCGAGCAGTACTTC; cdr3_aa: CASSQIPTGTEQYF
j_call: TRBJ1-2; clone_size: many; v_call: TRBV12-3/TRBV12-4; d_call: NA; cdr3_nt: TGTGCCAGCAGTCCCAACTACAGGTTCTATGGCTACACCTTC; cdr3_aa: CASSPNYRFYGYTF
j_call: TRBJ2-2; clone_size: NA; v_call: TRBV15; d_call: NA; cdr3_nt: TGTGCCACCAGCAGTCATGGGGAGCTGTTTTTT; cdr3_aa: CATSSHGELFF
j_call: TRBJ2-2; clone_size: NA; v_call: TRBV6-1; d_call: NA; cdr3_nt: TGTGCCAGCAGTCAAGGACTCAGGACGGCCGGGGAGCTGGTTTTT; cdr3_aa: CASSQGLRTAGELVF
j_call: TRBJ2-5; clone_size: few; v_call: TRBV5-1; d_call: NA; cdr3_nt: TGCGCCAGCAGCTTGGCCAAGTTCCAAGAGACCCAGTACTTC; cdr3_aa: CASSLAKFQETQYF
j_call: TRBJ2-6; clone_size: NA; v_call: TRBV4-2; d_call: NA; cdr3_nt: TGTGCCAGCAGCCAATCTTCCAGACAAGCCTGGGCCAACGTCCTGACTTTC; cdr3_aa: CASSQSSRQAWANVLTF
j_call: TRBJ2-1; clone_size: few; v_call: TRBV20-1; d_call: TRBD2; cdr3_nt: TGCAGTGCAACCGGGACTAGCGTCAATGAGCAGTTCTTC; cdr3_aa: CSATGTSVNEQFF
j_call: TRBJ1-1; clone_size: few; v_call: TRBV20-1; d_call: NA; cdr3_nt: TGCAGTGCTAGTATGGCGGGGGCGGCGAACACTGAAGCTTTCTTT; cdr3_aa: CSASMAGAANTEAFF
j_call: TRBJ1-3; clone_size: few; v_call: TRBV4-2; d_call: NA; cdr3_nt: TGTGCCAGCAGCCAAGATTTTCCATTCTACTCTGGAAACACCATATATTTT; cdr3_aa: CASSQDFPFYSGNTIYF
j_call: TRBJ2-7; clone_size: NA; v_call: TRBV30; d_call: NA; cdr3_nt: TGTGCCTGGAGCGGGAGTGGCTACGAGCAGTACTTC; cdr3_aa: CAWSGSGYEQYF